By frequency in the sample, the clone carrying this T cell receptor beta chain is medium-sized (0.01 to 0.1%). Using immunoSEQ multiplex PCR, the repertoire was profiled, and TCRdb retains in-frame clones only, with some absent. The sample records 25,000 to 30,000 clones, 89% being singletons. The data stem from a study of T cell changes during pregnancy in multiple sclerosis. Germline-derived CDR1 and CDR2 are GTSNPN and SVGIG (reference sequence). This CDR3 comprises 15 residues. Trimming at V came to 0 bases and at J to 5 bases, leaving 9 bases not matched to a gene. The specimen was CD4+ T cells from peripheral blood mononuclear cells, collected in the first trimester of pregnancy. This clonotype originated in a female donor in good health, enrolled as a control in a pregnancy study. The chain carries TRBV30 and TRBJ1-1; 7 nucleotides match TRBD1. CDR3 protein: CAWSVNGAGGTEAFF. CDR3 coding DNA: TGTGCCTGGAGTGTAAATGGGGCAGGGGGGACTGAAGCTTTCTTT.